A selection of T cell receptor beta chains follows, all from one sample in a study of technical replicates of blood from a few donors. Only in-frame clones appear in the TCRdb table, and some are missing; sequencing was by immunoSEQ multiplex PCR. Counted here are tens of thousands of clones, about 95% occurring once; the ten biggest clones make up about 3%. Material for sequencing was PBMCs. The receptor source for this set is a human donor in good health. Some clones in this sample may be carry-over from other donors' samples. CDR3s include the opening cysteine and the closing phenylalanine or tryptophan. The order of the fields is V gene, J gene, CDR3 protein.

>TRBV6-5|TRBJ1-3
CASSSGQPGNTIYF
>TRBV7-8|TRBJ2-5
CASSRGTSGIRETQYF
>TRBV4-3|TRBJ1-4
CASSQDGQRANEKLFF
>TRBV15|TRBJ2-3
CATSRVSDTQYF
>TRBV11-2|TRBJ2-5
CASSLDRGGTTQETQYF
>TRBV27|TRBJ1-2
CASSSARVGFPGYTF
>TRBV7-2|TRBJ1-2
CASSFRAMGGSGYTF
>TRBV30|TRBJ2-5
CAWSVGQAHDF
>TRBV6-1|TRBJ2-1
CASSGTSVNEQFF
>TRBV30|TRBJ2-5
CAWSVQEETQYF
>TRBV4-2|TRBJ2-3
CASSTGGQYTDTQYF
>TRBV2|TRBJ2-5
CASSDPDSTAGGQETQYF
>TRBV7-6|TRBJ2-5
CASSVRLAGGQETQYF
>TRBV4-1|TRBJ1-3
CASSQDSAGAEGSGNTIYF
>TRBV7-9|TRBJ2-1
CASSTSTGQGIYEQFF
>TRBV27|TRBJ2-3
CASSFGDTQYF
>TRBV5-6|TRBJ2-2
CASSVQGRGTGELFF
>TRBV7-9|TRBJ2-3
CASSQRASGSGTQYF
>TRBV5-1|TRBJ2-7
CASSLDSPSYEQYF
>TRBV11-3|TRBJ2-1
CASSLVGWGEGLNEQFF
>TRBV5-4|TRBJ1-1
CASSLEWDRNTEAFF
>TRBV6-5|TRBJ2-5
CASSFGGRETQYF
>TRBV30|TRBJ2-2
CARRDRYTGELFF
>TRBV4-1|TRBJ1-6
CASSQDPLRVSNSPLHF
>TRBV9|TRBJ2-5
CASSVGTMRETQYF
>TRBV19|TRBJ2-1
CASQGYNEQFF
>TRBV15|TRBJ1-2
CATSRDSYGYTF
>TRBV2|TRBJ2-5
CASSEDSKETQYF
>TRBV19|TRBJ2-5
CASSRGLAGDGETQYF
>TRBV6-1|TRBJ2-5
CASSGIAGGGETQYF